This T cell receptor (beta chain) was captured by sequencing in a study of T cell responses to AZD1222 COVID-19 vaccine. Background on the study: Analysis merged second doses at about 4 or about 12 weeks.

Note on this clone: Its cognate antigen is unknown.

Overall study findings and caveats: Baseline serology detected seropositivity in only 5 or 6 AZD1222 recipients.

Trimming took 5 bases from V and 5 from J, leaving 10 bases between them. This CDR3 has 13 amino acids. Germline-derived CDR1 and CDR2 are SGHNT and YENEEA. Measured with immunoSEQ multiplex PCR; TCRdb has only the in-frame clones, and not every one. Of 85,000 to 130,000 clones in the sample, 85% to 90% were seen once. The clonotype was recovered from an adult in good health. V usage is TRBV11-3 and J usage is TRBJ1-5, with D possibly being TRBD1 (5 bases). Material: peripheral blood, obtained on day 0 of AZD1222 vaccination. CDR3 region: CASSPGTHQPQHF. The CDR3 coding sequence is TGTGCCAGCAGCCCCGGGACGCATCAGCCCCAGCATTTT.